This TCR beta chain is from a study of blood T cell repertoires in COVID-19. Study in general: COVID-19 samples from acute and convalescent phases originated in the United States, Italy and Spain. Sample material is recorded as cDNA or gDNA derived from T cells, B-cell-depleted T cells, or PBMCs.

Original methodology: Researchers report that nucleated cell counts were estimated from reference gene primer amplification. TCRdb's copy holds only in-frame clones and misses some; the assay was immunoSEQ multiplex PCR. V and J calls and clone size are as listed in that table; D and trimming were resolved from the DNA. The data hold roughly 330,000 clones, with around 83% observed a single time. This CDR3 is 14 amino acids long. The germline V and J ends were trimmed by 2 bases and 2 bases, with 10 bases remaining between them. CDR1 is SNHLY, CDR2 FYNNEI, per germline. This sequence joins TRBV2 and TRBJ2-7, with D tentatively TRBD2 (6 bases). The clonotype comes from a woman between 50 and 59 years old with acute or convalescent COVID-19. Sequenced material: peripheral blood. CDR3 protein: CASSEPGLAYEQYV. CDR3 nucleotide sequence: TGTGCCAGCAGTGAACCGGGACTTGCCTACGAGCAGTACGTC.